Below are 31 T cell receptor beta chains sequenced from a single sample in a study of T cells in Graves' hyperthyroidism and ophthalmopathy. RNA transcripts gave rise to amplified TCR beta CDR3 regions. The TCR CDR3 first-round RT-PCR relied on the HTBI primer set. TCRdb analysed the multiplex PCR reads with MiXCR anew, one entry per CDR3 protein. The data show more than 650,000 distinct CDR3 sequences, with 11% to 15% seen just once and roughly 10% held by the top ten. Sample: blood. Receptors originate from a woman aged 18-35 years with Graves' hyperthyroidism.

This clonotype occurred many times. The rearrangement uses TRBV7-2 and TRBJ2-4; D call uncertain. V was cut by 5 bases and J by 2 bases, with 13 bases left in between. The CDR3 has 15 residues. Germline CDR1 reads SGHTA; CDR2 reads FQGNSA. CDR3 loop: CASSPTPSTKNIQYF. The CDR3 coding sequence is TGTGCCAGCAGCCCCACTCCTTCGACCAAAAACATTCAGTACTTC.

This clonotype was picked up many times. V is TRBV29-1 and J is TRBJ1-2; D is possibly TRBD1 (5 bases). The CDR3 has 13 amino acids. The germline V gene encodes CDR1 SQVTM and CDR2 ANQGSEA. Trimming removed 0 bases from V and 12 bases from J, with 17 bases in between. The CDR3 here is CSVEDRVTLGHTF. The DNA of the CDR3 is TGCAGCGTTGAAGATCGCGTTACGCTGGGGCACACCTTC.

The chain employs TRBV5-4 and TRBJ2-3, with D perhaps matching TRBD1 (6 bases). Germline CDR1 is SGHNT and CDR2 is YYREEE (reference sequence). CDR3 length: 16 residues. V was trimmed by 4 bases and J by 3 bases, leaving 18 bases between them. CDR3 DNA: TGTGCCAGCAGCCCCCGCCCGGTGGGGGCAACAGATACGCAGTATTTT. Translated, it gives CASSPRPVGATDTQYF. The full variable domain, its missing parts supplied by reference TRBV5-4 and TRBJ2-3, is ETGVTQSPTHLIKTRGQQVTLRCSSQSGHNTVSWYQQALGQGPQFIFQYYREEENGRGNFPPRFSGLQFPNYSSELNVNALELDDSALYLCASSPRPVGATDTQYFGPGTRLTVL.

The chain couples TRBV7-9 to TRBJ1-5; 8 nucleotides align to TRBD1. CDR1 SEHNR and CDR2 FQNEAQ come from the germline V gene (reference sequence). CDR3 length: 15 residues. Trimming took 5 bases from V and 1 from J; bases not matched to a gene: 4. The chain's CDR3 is CASSADRVSNQPQHF. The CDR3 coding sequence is TGTGCCAGCAGCGCGGACAGGGTGAGCAATCAGCCCCAGCATTTT.

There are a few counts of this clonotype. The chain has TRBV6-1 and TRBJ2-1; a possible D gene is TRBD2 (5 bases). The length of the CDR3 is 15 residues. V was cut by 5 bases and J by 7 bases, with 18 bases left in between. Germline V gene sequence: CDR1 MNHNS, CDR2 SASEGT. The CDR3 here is CASSPYGGPTNEQFF. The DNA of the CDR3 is TGTGCCAGCAGTCCCTATGGCGGGCCTACGAATGAGCAGTTCTTC.

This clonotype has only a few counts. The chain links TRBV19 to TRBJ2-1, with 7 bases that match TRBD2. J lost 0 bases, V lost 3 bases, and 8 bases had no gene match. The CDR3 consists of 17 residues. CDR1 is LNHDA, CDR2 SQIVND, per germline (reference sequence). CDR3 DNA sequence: TGTGCCAGTAGTATCTCGGGACTACTGAGCTCCTACAATGAGCAGTTCTTC. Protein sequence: CASSISGLLSSYNEQFF. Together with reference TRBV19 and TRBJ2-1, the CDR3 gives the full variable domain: DGGITQSPKYLFRKEGQNVTLSCEQNLNHDAMYWYRQDPGQGLRLIYYSQIVNDFQKGDIAEGYSVSREKKESFPLTVTSAQKNPTAFYLCASSISGLLSSYNEQFFGPGTRLTVL.

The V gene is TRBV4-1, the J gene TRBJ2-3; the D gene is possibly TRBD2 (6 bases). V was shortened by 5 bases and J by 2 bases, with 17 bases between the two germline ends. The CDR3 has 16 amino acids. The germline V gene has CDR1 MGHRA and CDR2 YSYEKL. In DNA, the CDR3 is TGCGCCAGCAGCACTCCGGGACTTTTCCTCACAGATACGCAGTATTTT. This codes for CASSTPGLFLTDTQYF.

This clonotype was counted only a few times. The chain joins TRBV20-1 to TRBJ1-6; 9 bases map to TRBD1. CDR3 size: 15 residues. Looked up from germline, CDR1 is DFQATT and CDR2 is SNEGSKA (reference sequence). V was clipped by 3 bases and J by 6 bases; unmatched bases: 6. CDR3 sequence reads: CSARGQGIFNSPLHF. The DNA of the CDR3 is TGCAGTGCTAGGGGACAGGGAATTTTTAATTCACCCCTCCACTTT.

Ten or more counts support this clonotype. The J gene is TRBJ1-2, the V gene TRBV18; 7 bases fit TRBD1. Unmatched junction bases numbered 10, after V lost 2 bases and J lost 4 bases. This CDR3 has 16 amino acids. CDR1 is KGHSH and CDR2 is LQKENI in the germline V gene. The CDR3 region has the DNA TGTGCCAGCTCACCAACACAGACAGGGAAGAGCTATGGCTACACCTTC. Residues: CASSPTQTGKSYGYTF.

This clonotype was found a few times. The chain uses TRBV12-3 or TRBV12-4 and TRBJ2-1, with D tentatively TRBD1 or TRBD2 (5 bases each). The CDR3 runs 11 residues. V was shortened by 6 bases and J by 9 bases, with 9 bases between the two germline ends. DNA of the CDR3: TGTGCCAGCAGCGCAGGGAGTGAGCAGTTCTTC. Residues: CASSAGSEQFF.

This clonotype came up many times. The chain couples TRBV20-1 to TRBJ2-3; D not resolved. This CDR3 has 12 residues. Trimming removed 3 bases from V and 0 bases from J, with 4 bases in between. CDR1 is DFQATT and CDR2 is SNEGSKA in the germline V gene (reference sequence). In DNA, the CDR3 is TGCAGTGCTAGGCCTAGCACAGATACGCAGTATTTT. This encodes CSARPSTDTQYF.

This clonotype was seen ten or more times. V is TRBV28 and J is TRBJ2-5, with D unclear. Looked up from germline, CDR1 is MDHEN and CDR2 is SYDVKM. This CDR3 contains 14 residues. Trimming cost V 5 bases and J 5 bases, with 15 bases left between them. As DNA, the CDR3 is TGTGCCAGCAGTACTTGGACCAATCGGGAGACCCAGTACTTC. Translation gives CASSTWTNRETQYF.

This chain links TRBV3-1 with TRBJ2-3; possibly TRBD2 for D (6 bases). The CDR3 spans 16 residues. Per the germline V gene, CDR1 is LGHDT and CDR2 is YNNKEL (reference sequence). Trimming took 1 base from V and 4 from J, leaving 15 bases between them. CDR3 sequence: CASSQVWGERSDTQYF. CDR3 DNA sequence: TGTGCCAGCAGCCAAGTGTGGGGGGAGAGGTCAGATACGCAGTATTTT.

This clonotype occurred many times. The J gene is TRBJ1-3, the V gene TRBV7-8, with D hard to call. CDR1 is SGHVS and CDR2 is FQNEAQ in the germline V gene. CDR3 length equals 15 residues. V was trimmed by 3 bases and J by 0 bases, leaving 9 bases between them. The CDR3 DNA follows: TGTGCCAGCAGCTTGAGGGCCAGCTCTGGAAACACCATATATTTT. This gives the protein CASSLRASSGNTIYF.

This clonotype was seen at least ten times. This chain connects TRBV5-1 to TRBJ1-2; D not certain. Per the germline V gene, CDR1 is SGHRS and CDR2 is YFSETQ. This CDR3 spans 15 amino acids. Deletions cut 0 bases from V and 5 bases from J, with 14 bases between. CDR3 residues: CASSLDNGGPYGYTF. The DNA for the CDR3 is TGCGCCAGCAGCTTGGACAATGGAGGGCCGTATGGCTACACCTTC.

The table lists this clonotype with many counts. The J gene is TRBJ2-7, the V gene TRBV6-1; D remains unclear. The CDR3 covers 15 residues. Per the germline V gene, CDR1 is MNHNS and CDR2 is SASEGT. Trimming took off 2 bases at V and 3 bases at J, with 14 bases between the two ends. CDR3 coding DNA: TGTGCCAGCAGTGAACCGGGCCGCCGGATCTACGAGCAGTACTTC. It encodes CASSEPGRRIYEQYF.

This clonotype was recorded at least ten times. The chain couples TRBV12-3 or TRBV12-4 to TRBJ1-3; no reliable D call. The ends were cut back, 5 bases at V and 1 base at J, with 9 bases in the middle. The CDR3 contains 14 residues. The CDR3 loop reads CASSLRGSGNTIYF. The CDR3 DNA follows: TGTGCCAGCAGTCTACGGGGATCTGGAAACACCATATATTTT.

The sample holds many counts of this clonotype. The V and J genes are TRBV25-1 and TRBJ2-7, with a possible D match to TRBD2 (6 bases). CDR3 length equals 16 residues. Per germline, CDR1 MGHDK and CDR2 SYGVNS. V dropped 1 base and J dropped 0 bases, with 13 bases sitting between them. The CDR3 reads CASSESGGANSYEQYF. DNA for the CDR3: TGTGCCAGCAGTGAATCAGGAGGGGCGAACTCCTACGAGCAGTACTTC.

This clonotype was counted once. The CDR3 DNA reads TGTGCCAGCAGCTTAAAACTAGCTGGTTCCATGCGTGAGCAGTACTTC. The encoded protein is CASSLKLAGSMREQYF. The gene calls are TRBV7-9 and TRBJ2-7; maybe TRBD2 (6 bases). The CDR3 has 16 residues. CDR1 and CDR2 (germline): SEHNR, FQNEAQ (reference sequence). Between the trimmed V and J ends, which lost 2 bases and 7 bases, there was a span of 21 bases.

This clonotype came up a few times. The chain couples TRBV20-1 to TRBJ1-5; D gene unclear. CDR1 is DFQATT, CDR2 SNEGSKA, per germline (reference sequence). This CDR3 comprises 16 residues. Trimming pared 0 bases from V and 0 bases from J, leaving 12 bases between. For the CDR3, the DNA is TGCAGTGCTAGAGATCCGTCCAGTCATAGCAATCAGCCCCAGCATTTT. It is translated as CSARDPSSHSNQPQHF.

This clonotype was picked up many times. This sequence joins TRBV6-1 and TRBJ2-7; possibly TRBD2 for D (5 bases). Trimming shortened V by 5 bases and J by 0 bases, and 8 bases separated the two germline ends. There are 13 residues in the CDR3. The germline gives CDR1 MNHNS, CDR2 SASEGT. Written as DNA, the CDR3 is TGTGCCAGCAGTCGGGGAGACTCCTACGAGCAGTACTTC. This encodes CASSRGDSYEQYF.

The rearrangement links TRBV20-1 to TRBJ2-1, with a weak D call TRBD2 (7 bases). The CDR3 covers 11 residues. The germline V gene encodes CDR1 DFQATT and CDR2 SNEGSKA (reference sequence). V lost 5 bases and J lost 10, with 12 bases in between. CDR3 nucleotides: TGCAGTGCTTCACAGGGAGGGGAGCAGTTCTTC. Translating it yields CSASQGGEQFF.

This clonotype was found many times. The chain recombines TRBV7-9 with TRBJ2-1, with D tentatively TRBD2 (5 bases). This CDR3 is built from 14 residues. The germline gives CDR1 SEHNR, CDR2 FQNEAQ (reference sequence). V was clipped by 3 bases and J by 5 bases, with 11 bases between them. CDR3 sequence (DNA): TGTGCCAGCAGCTTTCCCGCCGGGAACAATGAGCAGTTCTTC. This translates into CASSFPAGNNEQFF. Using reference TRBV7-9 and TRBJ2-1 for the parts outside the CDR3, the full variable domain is DTGVSQNPRHKITKRGQNVTFRCDPISEHNRLYWYRQTLGQGPEFLTYFQNEAQLEKSRLLSDRFSAERPKGSFSTLEIQRTEQGDSAMYLCASSFPAGNNEQFFGPGTRLTVL.

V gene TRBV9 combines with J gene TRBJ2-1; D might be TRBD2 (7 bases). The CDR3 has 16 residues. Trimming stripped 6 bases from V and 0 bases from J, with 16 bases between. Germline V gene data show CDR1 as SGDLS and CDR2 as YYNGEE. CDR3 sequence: CASTPGGGGSYNEQFF. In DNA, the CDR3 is TGTGCCAGCACCCCGGGGGGCGGAGGCTCCTACAATGAGCAGTTCTTC.

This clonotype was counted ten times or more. The DNA of the CDR3 is TGTGCCAGCAGCTTAGCGGGCAGTGCTCCTGAAGCTTTCTTT. It codes for CASSLAGSAPEAFF. V and J are TRBV7-6 and TRBJ1-1, with D unresolved. Germline V gene lookup returns CDR1 SGHVS and CDR2 FNYEAQ. The CDR3 is made up of 14 amino acids. The germline V and J ends were trimmed by 0 bases and 6 bases, with 11 bases remaining between them.

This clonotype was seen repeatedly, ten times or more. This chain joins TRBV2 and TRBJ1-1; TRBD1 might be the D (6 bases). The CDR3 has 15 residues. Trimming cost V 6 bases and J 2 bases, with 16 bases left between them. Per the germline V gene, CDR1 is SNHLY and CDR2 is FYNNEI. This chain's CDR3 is CASRWGAFSNTEAFF. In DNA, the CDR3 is TGTGCCAGCAGATGGGGGGCGTTTAGTAACACTGAAGCTTTCTTT.

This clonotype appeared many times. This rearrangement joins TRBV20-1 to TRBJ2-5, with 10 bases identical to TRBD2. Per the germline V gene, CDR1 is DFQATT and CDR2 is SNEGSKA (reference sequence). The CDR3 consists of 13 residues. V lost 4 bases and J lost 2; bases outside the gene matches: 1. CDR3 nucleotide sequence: TGCAGTGCTACTAGCGGGAGACAAGAGACCCAGTACTTC. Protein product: CSATSGRQETQYF.

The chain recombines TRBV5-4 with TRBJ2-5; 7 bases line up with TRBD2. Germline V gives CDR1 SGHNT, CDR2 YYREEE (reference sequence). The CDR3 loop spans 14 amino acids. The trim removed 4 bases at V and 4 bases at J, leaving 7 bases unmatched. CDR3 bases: TGTGCCAGCAGCATTCGGGGGGATCGAGAGACCCAGTACTTC. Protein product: CASSIRGDRETQYF. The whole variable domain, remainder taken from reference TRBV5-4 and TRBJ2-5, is ETGVTQSPTHLIKTRGQQVTLRCSSQSGHNTVSWYQQALGQGPQFIFQYYREEENGRGNFPPRFSGLQFPNYSSELNVNALELDDSALYLCASSIRGDRETQYFGPGTRLLVL.

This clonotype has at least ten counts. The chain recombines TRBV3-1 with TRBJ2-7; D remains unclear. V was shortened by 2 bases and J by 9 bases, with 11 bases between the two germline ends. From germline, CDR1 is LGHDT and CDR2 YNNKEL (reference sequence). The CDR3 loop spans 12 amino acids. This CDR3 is CASSQLGDAQYF. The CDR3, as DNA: TGTGCCAGCAGCCAATTGGGCGACGCGCAGTACTTC.

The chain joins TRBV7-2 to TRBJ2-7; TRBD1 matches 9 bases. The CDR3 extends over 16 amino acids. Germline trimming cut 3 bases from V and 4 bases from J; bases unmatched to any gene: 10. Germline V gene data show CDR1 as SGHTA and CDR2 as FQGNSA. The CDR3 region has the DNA TGTGCCAGCAGCTTGGACGACGCAGGACAGGGGTACGAGCAGTACTTC. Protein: CASSLDDAGQGYEQYF.

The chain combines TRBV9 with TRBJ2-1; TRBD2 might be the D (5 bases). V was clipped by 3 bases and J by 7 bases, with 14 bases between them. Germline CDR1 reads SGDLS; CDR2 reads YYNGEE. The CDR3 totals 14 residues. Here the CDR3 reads CASSERTAENEQFF. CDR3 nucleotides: TGTGCCAGCAGCGAGCGGACCGCCGAGAATGAGCAGTTCTTC.